This record covers a single TCR beta chain. Its antigen is unidentified. This entry belongs to a study of cytomegalovirus exposure and HLA in healthy donors. General study points: Association of 16,951 TCR beta sequences with HLA alleles was found at 0.05 false discovery rate in a later analysis. Later analysis demonstrated an association between a missense DCLRE1C variant and TCR beta V- and J-gene trimming.

PCR involved 60 Vbeta and 13 Jbeta primers. Per the original data handling: Later, roughly 80 million unique TCR beta chains were counted in an analysis, and around 11 million of them were shared. The data were produced by immunoSEQ multiplex PCR, yet TCRdb's version contains in-frame clones alone and is incomplete. V and J calls and clone size follow that table, whereas D and trimming were derived from the DNA. Among approximately 200,000 clones listed, around 85% were seen once. CDR1 is SGHTS and CDR2 is YDEGEE in the germline V gene. CDR3 length: 14 amino acids. The V and J ends lost 0 bases and 4 bases respectively, with 10 bases between them. At collection, donors were nominally healthy, but unrecorded immune exposures were probable.

Material for sequencing was PBMCs. This sequence originates from a woman aged 45-59 years in good health and CMV-seronegative. The chain is built from TRBV5-8 and TRBJ1-2, with a possible D match to TRBD1 (5 bases). In DNA form, the CDR3 reads TGTGCCAGCAGCTTGGGGATCAGGGTCTATGGCTACACCTTC. Translation: CASSLGIRVYGYTF. Using reference TRBV5-8 and TRBJ1-2 for the parts outside the CDR3, the full variable domain is EAGVTQSPTHLIKTRGQQATLRCSPISGHTSVYWYQQALGLGLQFLLWYDEGEERNRGNFPPRFSGRQFPNYSSELNVNALELEDSALYLCASSLGIRVYGYTFGSGTRLTVV.